The source of this T cell receptor (beta chain) is a study of T cell responses to AZD1222 COVID-19 vaccine (dated by TCRdb to the early 2020s). Regarding the complete study: Because spike-specific TCR depth and breadth did not differ between the two schedules, AZD1222 recipients who got a second dose at roughly 4 weeks were pooled with those who got a second dose at roughly 12 weeks. A total of 233 trial participants underwent TCR sequencing, of whom roughly 210 had received two doses of AZD1222 and about 25 had received two doses of the MenACWY control vaccine. Enrollment into the trials was organized by age into subgroups of 18-55, 56-69 and 70-plus years, and those subgroups contained around 150, 28 and 57 TCR-sequenced participants, respectively.

The CDR3 regions of human TCRbeta chains were analyzed by immunosequencing. The original pipeline was this. Repertoire TCRs were checked for matches against a reference library of SARS-CoV-2-specific TCRs that had been generated using the MIRA antigen-specificity platform. Breadth was defined as the fraction of unique TCRs that were SARS-CoV-2-associated. Depth was defined as the fraction of total T cells that were SARS-CoV-2-associated. Using the MIRA data, every spike-specific TCR was mapped to the spike region that the TCR reacted to and assigned to either a CD4 or a CD8 class. Log10-transformed breadth and depth values were compared by one-way ANOVA with Sidak's multiple comparisons tests. This immuneACCESS table, as held by TCRdb, lists in-frame sequences with V and J called but not all clones. Of the missing ones, under half trace to an unresolved V gene in checked studies; the others have no known cause. From that table come the V and J calls and clone size; the DNA was used to work out D and trimming. For this sample the table gives approximately 100,000 clones, of which about nine tenths were detected only once. The leading ten clones occupy about 1.5% of the sample.

Sequences LNHDA (CDR1) and SQIVND (CDR2) are obtained from the germline V gene (reference sequence). V is shortened by 3 bases, J by 2 bases, and the region joining them spans 10 bases. The CDR3 runs 14 residues from the cysteine to the phenylalanine. Only CDR3 DNA is held: 42 bases, read in frame from base 1. This clone was found a few times. The target of this receptor is not known. Per-base quality was not reported, and no clone a single base away is much larger than it. The study at large found these results: CD4 TCRs associated with the vaccine covered the entire spike protein, and the dominant responses were in regions 160-218 and 743-854. In the small 56-69-year group, the increase in depth fell short of significance, most likely because of low power. After two AZD1222 doses, spike-specific TCR breadth and depth were significantly higher than at day 0 and than in MenACWY recipients. Conclusions about previously exposed vaccinees were limited because only six AZD1222 recipients were SARS-CoV-2 seropositive at baseline. Because no day 14 peak-response samples were available, repertoires were characterized only after the peak T cell response. Participants were mostly white British, with more females than males. The authors suggested clonal diversity may have been underestimated. Reportedly, almost half of the unique spike-specific TCRs recognized epitopes lying outside the regions that are mutated in the B.1.351 and B.1.1.7 variants.

The sample's time point label, in plain terms: baseline before first vaccination. Samples from vaccinated people were obtained from the UK trials COV001 and COV002, which included a single-blind randomized controlled phase 2/3 trial of AZD1222 (ChAdOx1 nCoV-19) in healthy adults. For TCRbeta chain sequencing, PBMC samples were collected from trial participants at day 0 and at day 28 after the second dose. This chain joins TRBV19 to TRBJ1-2; no D gene call is confident. The receptor was derived from an adult in good health. Sequenced material: peripheral blood, taken on day 0 of AZD1222 vaccination. The encoded CDR3 is CASSMDPANYGYTF. The DNA reads TGTGCCAGTAGTATGGATCCCGCAAACTATGGCTACACCTTC.